These 29 T cell receptor beta chains were sequenced from one sample in a study of blood T cell repertoires in COVID-19. Profiling relied on immunoSEQ multiplex PCR, and the TCRdb table lists in-frame clones only, not all of them. Of 150,000 to 200,000 clones in the sample, approximately 92% were seen once. What was sequenced was peripheral blood. Receptors were obtained from a man between 50 and 59 years old with acute or convalescent COVID-19.

The rearrangement uses TRBV28 and TRBJ1-5; the D gene is possibly TRBD1 (5 bases). The CDR3 has 13 amino acids. Trimming pared 4 bases from V and 5 bases from J, leaving 9 bases between. Germline V gene sequence: CDR1 MDHEN, CDR2 SYDVKM. CDR3 region: CASSWDFYQPQHF. In DNA form, the CDR3 reads TGTGCCAGCAGTTGGGACTTTTATCAGCCCCAGCATTTT.

In the case of this clone: The identical CDR3 is also encoded by other nucleotide sequences in the sample. The chain carries TRBV30 and TRBJ1-6; no definite D call. This CDR3 is 15 amino acids long. CDR1 and CDR2 from the germline V gene are GTSNPN and SVGIG (reference sequence). V gave up 3 bases and J gave up 2 bases, with 11 bases separating them. CDR3 loop: CAWSGRVAYNSPLHF. CDR3 in DNA: TGTGCCTGGAGCGGTCGGGTAGCCTATAATTCACCCCTCCACTTT.

This chain joins TRBV28 and TRBJ2-7; D perhaps matches TRBD2 (6 bases). The V and J ends lost 2 bases and 5 bases respectively, with 10 bases between them. CDR1 and CDR2 (germline): MDHEN, SYDVKM. The CDR3 totals 13 residues. The chain's CDR3 is CASSLGGIDEQYV. CDR3 nucleotide sequence: TGTGCCAGCAGTTTAGGAGGGATCGACGAGCAGTACGTC.

V gene TRBV6-5 combines with J gene TRBJ1-4; no firm D call. Germline loops: CDR1 MNHEY, CDR2 SVGAGI. There are 16 residues in the CDR3. V dropped 2 bases and J dropped 2 bases, with 12 bases sitting between them. CDR3 sequence: CASSYMVGSTNEKLFF. The CDR3, as DNA: TGTGCCAGCAGTTACATGGTCGGGTCGACTAATGAAAAACTGTTTTTT.

The rearrangement joins TRBV5-1 to TRBJ1-3; TRBD1 agrees at 8 bases. This CDR3 comprises 15 residues. Trimming cost V 4 bases and J 4 bases; bases outside gene matches: 7. Germline CDR1 reads SGHRS; CDR2 reads YFSETQ. This chain's CDR3 is CASSLGQGGGNTIYF. The CDR3 nucleotides are TGCGCCAGCAGCCTCGGACAGGGAGGAGGAAACACCATATATTTT.

The chain has TRBV7-2 and TRBJ1-5; TRBD1 matches 7 bases. There are 18 residues in the CDR3. Germline CDR1 is SGHTA and CDR2 is FQGNSA. The V segment lost 2 bases and the J segment 4 bases; nucleotides outside the gene matches: 14. CDR3 loop: CASSLQSSRGQLNQPQHF. The DNA of the CDR3 is TGTGCCAGCAGCTTACAGTCTTCGAGGGGGCAACTTAATCAGCCCCAGCATTTT. Complete variable domain (other parts from reference TRBV7-2 and TRBJ1-5): GAGVSQSPSNKVTEKGKDVELRCDPISGHTALYWYRQSLGQGLEFLIYFQGNSAPDKSGLPSDRFSAERTGGSVSTLTIQRTQQEDSAVYLCASSLQSSRGQLNQPQHFGDGTRLSIL.

The CDR3 sequence: CASSSTEWGEQFF. DNA of the CDR3: TGTGCCAGCAGCTCAACCGAGTGGGGCGAGCAGTTCTTC. This chain connects TRBV11-3 to TRBJ2-1; D may be TRBD1 (5 bases). Trimming stripped 4 bases from V and 10 bases from J, with 14 bases between. The CDR3 sequence is 13 residues long. Germline values: CDR1 SGHNT, CDR2 YENEEA.

The chain recombines TRBV18 with TRBJ2-7; D remains unclear. V was clipped by 3 bases and J by 4 bases, with 13 bases between them. This CDR3 comprises 14 residues. The V gene's germline CDR1 is KGHSH and CDR2 LQKENI. The CDR3 spells CASSPRWPGYEQYF. CDR3 DNA: TGTGCCAGCTCACCCCGGTGGCCAGGATACGAGCAGTACTTC.

The chain employs TRBV5-6 and TRBJ1-5; D might be TRBD1 (6 bases). Germline loops: CDR1 SGHDT, CDR2 YYEEEE. The CDR3 extends over 16 amino acids. Trimming shortened V by 2 bases and J by 5 bases, and 17 bases separated the two germline ends. Written as DNA, the CDR3 is TGTGCCAGCAGCTTCTTTGGACAGACGAACTATCAGCCCCAGCATTTT. The encoded protein is CASSFFGQTNYQPQHF.

The chain's CDR3 is CASSLESGGNQPQHF. The CDR3 DNA follows: TGTGCCAGCAGCTTAGAGTCAGGGGGAAATCAGCCCCAGCATTTT. J is TRBJ1-5 and V is TRBV7-2; 7 positions match TRBD1. The ends lost 1 base at V and 4 bases at J; junction bases unmatched: 4. Germline assignment: CDR1 SGHTA and CDR2 FQGNSA. CDR3 size: 15 residues.

The V gene is TRBV28, the J gene TRBJ1-1; a possible D gene is TRBD1 (5 bases). Trimming left V 4 bases short and J 5 bases short, with 11 bases between. This CDR3 has 13 amino acids. The V gene's germline CDR1 is MDHEN and CDR2 SYDVKM. The CDR3 region is CASSYAGGTEAFF. As DNA, the CDR3 is TGTGCCAGCAGTTACGCGGGGGGGACTGAAGCTTTCTTT.

The J gene is TRBJ1-1, the V gene TRBV5-5; 8 bases align to TRBD1. CDR3 length: 16 residues. With 0 bases clipped from V and 2 bases from J, the junction kept 6 bases outside the gene matches. Looked up from germline, CDR1 is SGHKS and CDR2 is YYEKEE (reference sequence). CDR3 residues: CASSLGADRANTEAFF. The CDR3 DNA reads TGTGCCAGCAGCTTGGGCGCGGACAGGGCAAACACTGAAGCTTTCTTT.

The J gene is TRBJ2-3, the V gene TRBV20-1, with D possibly being TRBD2 (6 bases). Trimming took 3 bases from V and 4 from J, leaving 14 bases between them. The CDR3 consists of 14 residues. Germline V gene data show CDR1 as DFQATT and CDR2 as SNEGSKA (reference sequence). The CDR3 nucleotides are TGCAGTGCTAGTCCCGGGGGTGGGTCAGATACGCAGTATTTT. Its translation: CSASPGGGSDTQYF.

CDR3 residues: CASSLNPSRNQPQHF. The CDR3 DNA sequence: TGTGCCAGTAGCCTCAATCCATCCCGGAATCAGCCCCAGCATTTT. The chain couples TRBV19 to TRBJ1-5; unclear D gene. The V end was cut by 6 bases, the J end by 4 bases, with 16 bases between. This CDR3 comprises 15 residues. The germline gives CDR1 LNHDA, CDR2 SQIVND (reference sequence).

The J gene is TRBJ1-5, the V gene TRBV28; D is perhaps TRBD1 (5 bases). Germline V gene lookup returns CDR1 MDHEN and CDR2 SYDVKM. Deletions cut 7 bases from V and 6 bases from J, with 10 bases between. This CDR3 spans 12 amino acids. The CDR3 protein is CASKVGGQPQHF. The CDR3 DNA reads as TGTGCCAGCAAAGTGGGGGGTCAGCCCCAGCATTTT. The full variable domain, with the rest looked up from reference TRBV28 and TRBJ1-5, is DVKVTQSSRYLVKRTGEKVFLECVQDMDHENMFWYRQDPGLGLRLIYFSYDVKMKEKGDIPEGYSVSREKKERFSLILESASTNQTSMYLCASKVGGQPQHFGDGTRLSIL.

The genes are TRBV19 and TRBJ2-7, with D perhaps TRBD1 (5 bases). The CDR3 spans 14 residues. The germline V and J ends were trimmed by 6 bases and 0 bases, with 12 bases remaining between them. Per germline, CDR1 LNHDA and CDR2 SQIVND (reference sequence). The CDR3 loop reads CASSAGLSSYEQYF. The DNA for the CDR3 is TGTGCCAGTAGCGCAGGGCTTAGCTCCTACGAGCAGTACTTC.

This clone has just one count. The rearrangement joins TRBV6-5 to TRBJ1-5, with D tentatively TRBD1 (5 bases). The CDR3 runs to 14 residues. Trimming cost V 2 bases and J 5 bases, with 10 bases left between them. The germline CDR1 and CDR2 sequences are MNHEY and SVGAGI. CDR3 DNA: TGTGCCAGCAGTTACCATGCGGGGGATCAGCCCCAGCATTTT. Its translation: CASSYHAGDQPQHF.

V usage is TRBV7-2 and J usage is TRBJ2-7; tentative D call: TRBD2 (6 bases). Germline CDR1 is SGHTA and CDR2 is FQGNSA. The CDR3 has 15 amino acids. Trimming took 5 bases from V and 3 from J, leaving 17 bases between them. The CDR3 region has the DNA TGTGCCAGCAGCACAACGGGTCAGGGAGGCTACGAGCAGTACTTC. It yields the protein CASSTTGQGGYEQYF.

J is TRBJ1-4 and V is TRBV2, with D possibly matching TRBD1 (6 bases). Germline V gene sequence: CDR1 SNHLY, CDR2 FYNNEI. V shed 6 bases and J shed 3 bases, with 11 bases lying between them. The CDR3 totals 14 residues. The CDR3 reads CASRYRDPNEKLFF. CDR3 nucleotide sequence: TGTGCCAGCAGGTACAGGGATCCTAATGAAAAACTGTTTTTT.

In this sample, this clone turned up a few times. This rearrangement joins TRBV6-5 to TRBJ2-7; 9 bases line up with TRBD2. The CDR3 is made up of 13 amino acids. V gave up 5 bases and J gave up 5 bases; unmatched junction bases: 4. Per germline, CDR1 MNHEY and CDR2 SVGAGI. The CDR3 DNA is TGTGCCAGCAGTCGGCGGGGGGGCCACGAGCAGTACTTC. As protein: CASSRRGGHEQYF.

The chain joins TRBV28 to TRBJ1-5; D possibly corresponds to TRBD1 (6 bases). V was clipped by 5 bases and J by 6 bases, with 14 bases between them. Germline CDR1 reads MDHEN; CDR2 reads SYDVKM. The CDR3 contains 14 residues. The CDR3, as DNA: TGTGCCAGCAGTCCCCCCCACAGGGCTCAGCCCCAGCATTTT. Translated: CASSPPHRAQPQHF.

The chain employs TRBV27 and TRBJ1-2; TRBD1 matches 12 bases. With 5 bases clipped from V and 5 bases from J, the junction kept 3 bases outside the gene matches. CDR1 MNHEY and CDR2 SMNVEV come from the germline V gene (reference sequence). The CDR3 covers 14 residues. This chain's CDR3 is CASSPGQGAYGYTF. Written as DNA, the CDR3 is TGTGCCAGCAGTCCGGGACAGGGGGCGTATGGCTACACCTTC.

This clone occurred a few times. The chain recombines TRBV18 with TRBJ1-2; 7 bases fit TRBD1. V lost 8 bases to trimming and J lost 7 bases; unmatched junction nucleotides: 7. This CDR3 region has 12 residues. CDR1 KGHSH and CDR2 LQKENI come from the germline V gene. The CDR3 sequence: CASPGTDGGYTF. CDR3 nucleotide sequence: TGTGCCAGCCCCGGGACAGACGGTGGCTACACCTTC.

This clone appeared once. This sequence joins TRBV27 and TRBJ2-7; D call uncertain. The V gene lost 5 bases and the J gene lost 4 bases, with 18 bases spanning the gap. The CDR3 consists of 15 residues. Germline V gene sequence: CDR1 MNHEY, CDR2 SMNVEV (reference sequence). The DNA for the CDR3 is TGTGCCAGCAGTCCGTCTCTTAGTCGGGTGTACGAGCAGTACTTC. Translated, it gives CASSPSLSRVYEQYF.

This clone was counted once. This chain connects TRBV7-9 to TRBJ1-4; D is possibly TRBD1 (5 bases). With 8 bases removed from V and 2 bases from J, the gap between germline ends came to 15 bases. This CDR3 has 15 amino acids. CDR1 SEHNR and CDR2 FQNEAQ come from the germline V gene (reference sequence). CDR3 in DNA: TGTGCCAGCCGGAGAATTGGGGGGACTAATGAAAAACTGTTTTTT. This encodes CASRRIGGTNEKLFF. Together with reference TRBV7-9 and TRBJ1-4, the CDR3 gives the full variable domain: DTGVSQNPRHKITKRGQNVTFRCDPISEHNRLYWYRQTLGQGPEFLTYFQNEAQLEKSRLLSDRFSAERPKGSFSTLEIQRTEQGDSAMYLCASRRIGGTNEKLFFGSGTQLSVL.

The CDR3 sequence: CASSQGSAGKKTQYF. DNA for the CDR3: TGTGCCAGCAGCCAAGGATCAGCAGGGAAAAAGACCCAGTACTTC. The chain joins TRBV3-1 (or the pseudogene TRBV3-2) to TRBJ2-5, with D perhaps matching TRBD1 (5 bases). Germline assignment: CDR1 LGHDT and CDR2 YNNKEL (reference sequence). The CDR3 totals 15 residues. With 1 base removed from V and 6 bases from J, the gap between germline ends came to 15 bases.

V gene TRBV19 combines with J gene TRBJ2-1; TRBD1 is a possible D gene (6 bases). Trimming cost V 3 bases and J 3 bases, with 15 bases left between them. CDR3 length: 16 amino acids. CDR1 is LNHDA, CDR2 SQIVND, per germline (reference sequence). As DNA, the CDR3 is TGTGCCAGTAGTATCCCGGGACAAACTTACTACAATGAGCAGTTCTTC. It encodes CASSIPGQTYYNEQFF.

The chain carries TRBV24-1 and TRBJ2-1; possible D gene TRBD2, 5 bases. Germline V gives CDR1 KGHDR, CDR2 SFDVKD. The CDR3 is 11 residues long. With 6 bases removed from V and 7 bases from J, the gap between germline ends came to 6 bases. The DNA of the CDR3 is TGTGCCACCAGTCAGCGGAATGAGCAGTTCTTC. This codes for CATSQRNEQFF.

This clone has a handful of counts. The CDR3 loop is CASSASLGIPEEQYF. The CDR3 nucleotides are TGTGCCAGCAGCGCCTCCCTAGGAATACCTGAGGAGCAGTACTTC. The chain employs TRBV9 and TRBJ2-7; D is unresolved. V was trimmed by 3 bases and J by 7 bases, leaving 20 bases between them. CDR3 size: 15 residues. Germline V gives CDR1 SGDLS, CDR2 YYNGEE.